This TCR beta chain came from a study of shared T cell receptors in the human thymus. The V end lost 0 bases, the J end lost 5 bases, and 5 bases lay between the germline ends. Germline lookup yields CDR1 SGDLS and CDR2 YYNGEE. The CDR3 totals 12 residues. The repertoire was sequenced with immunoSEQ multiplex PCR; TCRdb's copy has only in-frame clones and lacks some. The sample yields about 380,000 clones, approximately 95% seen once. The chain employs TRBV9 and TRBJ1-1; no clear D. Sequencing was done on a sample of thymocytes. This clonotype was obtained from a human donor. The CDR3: CASSVGGTEAFF. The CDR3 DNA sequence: TGTGCCAGCAGCGTAGGGGGAACTGAAGCTTTCTTT.